These 18 T cell receptor beta chains originate from one sample sequenced in a study of T-cell memory formation after mild COVID-19. MiXCR, applied by TCRdb to the 5' RACE reads, yields one record per CDR3 protein. The profile shows 450,000 or so distinct CDR3 sequences, 20% to 25% of them singletons. The material sequenced was PBMCs or a T cell subset sorted from them (not recorded which). These receptors were obtained from an adult woman who had mild COVID-19 (a few samples of this study predate the infection). Cell type and time point are not known.

This clonotype was counted many times. This chain connects TRBV7-6 to TRBJ2-5; the D is unclear. Trimming removed 0 bases at V and 5 bases at J, with 4 bases between. CDR1 SGHVS and CDR2 FNYEAQ come from the germline V gene. This CDR3 contains 12 residues. In nucleotides, the CDR3 is TGTGCCAGCAGCTTAGCGGTGGAGACCCAGTACTTC. Protein product: CASSLAVETQYF.

This clonotype came up many times. The rearrangement uses TRBV5-1 and TRBJ2-3; 7 positions match TRBD1. The CDR3 contains 15 residues. With 4 bases clipped from V and 0 bases from J, the junction kept 5 bases outside the gene matches. Germline CDR1 reads SGHRS; CDR2 reads YFSETQ. Here the CDR3 DNA reads TGCGCCAGCAGCCTCTGGGACAGTAGCACAGATACGCAGTATTTT. This encodes CASSLWDSSTDTQYF. Combining the CDR3 with reference TRBV5-1 and TRBJ2-3 gives the whole variable domain KAGVTQTPRYLIKTRGQQVTLSCSPISGHRSVSWYQQTPGQGLQFLFEYFSETQRNKGNFPGRFSGRQFSNSRSEMNVSTLELGDSALYLCASSLWDSSTDTQYFGPGTRLTVL.

This clonotype was detected a few times. The genes are TRBV20-1 and TRBJ1-5; 8 bases fit TRBD1. Germline V gives CDR1 DFQATT, CDR2 SNEGSKA (reference sequence). Losses at the gene ends were 3 bases for V and 4 bases for J; bases not matched to a gene: 2. This CDR3 region has 13 residues. The CDR3 loop reads CSARTGVNQPQHF. DNA of the CDR3: TGCAGTGCTAGGACAGGGGTAAATCAGCCCCAGCATTTT.

This clonotype was counted many times. The chain recombines TRBV3-1 with TRBJ1-2; D is unresolved. V lost 1 base and J lost 8, with 14 bases in between. The germline gives CDR1 LGHDT, CDR2 YNNKEL (reference sequence). The CDR3 contains 14 residues. For the CDR3, the DNA is TGTGCCAGCAGCCAAGGCGGGTTTGGAGGGGGCTACACCTTC. Protein product: CASSQGGFGGGYTF. The full variable domain, in which reference TRBV3-1 and TRBJ1-2 provide the parts outside the CDR3, is DTAVSQTPKYLVTQMGNDKSIKCEQNLGHDTMYWYKQDSKKFLKIMFSYNNKELIINETVPNRFSPKSPDKAHLNLHINSLELGDSAVYFCASSQGGFGGGYTFGSGTRLTVV.

There are a few counts of this clonotype. The rearrangement uses TRBV29-1 and TRBJ1-2; weak D call: TRBD1 (5 bases). CDR1 and CDR2 (germline): SQVTM, ANQGSEA. The CDR3 sequence is 14 residues long. The germline V and J ends were trimmed by 4 bases and 2 bases, with 14 bases remaining between them. CDR3 in DNA: TGCAGCGTTGCCCCCCTGGGACGGAACTATGGCTACACCTTC. It encodes CSVAPLGRNYGYTF.

The chain is built from TRBV5-1 and TRBJ2-3; TRBD2 agrees at 14 bases. The CDR3 has 19 amino acids. Germline-derived CDR1 and CDR2 are SGHRS and YFSETQ. Trimming took 5 bases from V and 1 from J; bases not matched to a gene: 12. The CDR3 DNA is TGCGCCAGCAGTTCGTCCCGGACTAGCGGGGGGTCCCGCACAGATACGCAGTATTTT. Translated, it gives CASSSSRTSGGSRTDTQYF.

The J gene is TRBJ2-1, the V gene TRBV7-2; D not certain. V was cut by 1 base and J by 10 bases, with 17 bases left in between. The CDR3 covers 15 residues. Germline CDR1 and CDR2: SGHTA and FQGNSA. The CDR3 DNA reads TGTGCCAGCAGCTTAGGGAAGGGTACTTCTGCCGAGCAGTTCTTC. Its translation: CASSLGKGTSAEQFF.

This clonotype was counted a few times. This chain links TRBV7-2 with TRBJ2-5; 12 positions agree with TRBD2. This CDR3 spans 17 amino acids. V trimming: 5 bases; J trimming: 1 base; junction bases outside the gene matches: 8. The germline V gene encodes CDR1 SGHTA and CDR2 FQGNSA. CDR3 coding DNA: TGTGCCAGCAGCCCCCCTGAACTAGCGGGGGGCCAAGAGACCCAGTACTTC. Translating gives CASSPPELAGGQETQYF. The variable domain in full, with the rest retrieved from reference TRBV7-2 and TRBJ2-5, is GAGVSQSPSNKVTEKGKDVELRCDPISGHTALYWYRQSLGQGLEFLIYFQGNSAPDKSGLPSDRFSAERTGGSVSTLTIQRTQQEDSAVYLCASSPPELAGGQETQYFGPGTRLLVL.

The V call is TRBV20-1, the J call TRBJ1-1; 9 bases agree with TRBD1. The V gene end was trimmed by 0 bases and the J gene end by 5 bases; junction bases not matched to a gene: 7. The CDR3 is made up of 15 amino acids. Germline V CDR1 and CDR2: DFQATT, SNEGSKA (reference sequence). The CDR3 here is CSARDTGTGWTEAFF. The CDR3 DNA sequence: TGCAGTGCTAGAGATACTGGGACAGGGTGGACTGAAGCTTTCTTT.

This clonotype was recorded a few times. The chain links TRBV12-3 or TRBV12-4 to TRBJ1-5; D unresolved. The CDR3 is 13 amino acids. V was shortened by 2 bases and J by 5 bases, with 7 bases between the two germline ends. The CDR3 region has the DNA TGTGCCAGCAGTTTACGGTCTTATCAGCCCCAGCATTTT. This translates into CASSLRSYQPQHF.

The chain employs TRBV24-1 and TRBJ1-2, with TRBD1 as a possible D gene (6 bases). Trimming left V 7 bases short and J 1 base short, with 21 bases between. This CDR3 has 17 amino acids. Germline V gene lookup returns CDR1 KGHDR and CDR2 SFDVKD. The CDR3 spells CATSPGPLTGYNYGYTF. The CDR3 region has the DNA TGTGCCACCAGCCCGGGCCCATTGACAGGTTATAACTATGGCTACACCTTC.

The chain is built from TRBV2 and TRBJ2-1; no definite D call. The CDR3 has 13 amino acids. The germline gives CDR1 SNHLY, CDR2 FYNNEI. The CDR3 here is CASRSLSYNEQFF. CDR3 nucleotides: TGTGCGAGTCGTTCTCTCTCCTACAATGAGCAGTTCTTC.

The rearrangement uses TRBV11-3 and TRBJ2-3; D ambiguous. The CDR3 contains 16 residues. The germline V gene has CDR1 SGHNT and CDR2 YENEEA. V was shortened by 3 bases and J by 2 bases, with 15 bases between the two germline ends. The CDR3 spells CASSFSSADPTDTQYF. CDR3 coding DNA: TGTGCCAGCAGCTTCTCTAGTGCCGACCCCACAGATACGCAGTATTTT.

There are a few counts of this clonotype. The chain recombines TRBV20-1 with TRBJ1-5; D call uncertain. V was trimmed by 1 base and J by 5 bases, leaving 9 bases between them. The CDR3 is made up of 13 amino acids. Germline CDR1 reads DFQATT; CDR2 reads SNEGSKA (reference sequence). The CDR3 DNA sequence: TGCAGTGCTAGAGCGGACCGAGATCAGCCCCAGCATTTT. This encodes CSARADRDQPQHF.

J is TRBJ2-1 and V is TRBV12-3 or TRBV12-4, with 10 nucleotides matching TRBD2. V gave up 2 bases and J gave up 7 bases; unmatched junction bases: 2. CDR3 length: 14 residues. CDR3 sequence reads: CASSLSSGGNEQFF. CDR3 nucleotide sequence: TGTGCCAGCAGTTTATCTAGCGGGGGAAATGAGCAGTTCTTC.

This chain joins TRBV20-1 and TRBJ2-1; 9 bases fit TRBD2. CDR3 length: 14 residues. Trimming cost V 6 bases and J 6 bases; bases outside gene matches: 9. Germline assignment: CDR1 DFQATT and CDR2 SNEGSKA (reference sequence). CDR3 sequence reads: CSAYSGSLRNEQFF. In DNA form, the CDR3 reads TGCAGTGCCTATAGCGGGAGTCTCCGCAATGAGCAGTTCTTC.

This clonotype has a handful of counts. The chain links TRBV29-1 to TRBJ2-7; D is uncertain. V gave up 4 bases and J gave up 0 bases, with 7 bases separating them. Germline CDR1 is SQVTM and CDR2 is ANQGSEA. The CDR3 runs to 12 residues. This chain's CDR3 is CSVGGSSYEQYF. Written as DNA, the CDR3 is TGCAGCGTTGGTGGCAGCTCCTACGAGCAGTACTTC.

The CDR3 region is CAWRGTGYNSPLHF. CDR3 coding DNA: TGTGCCTGGAGGGGAACAGGGTATAATTCACCCCTCCACTTT. The gene calls are TRBV30 and TRBJ1-6; D is perhaps TRBD1 (6 bases). Germline V CDR1 and CDR2: GTSNPN, SVGIG (reference sequence). The CDR3 runs to 14 residues. Trimming took 3 bases from V and 4 from J, leaving 10 bases between them.